This T cell receptor (beta chain) derives from a study of T-cell memory formation after mild COVID-19. Study-level points and caveats: The second-wave clones peaking on day 37 were not confirmed as SARS-CoV-2-specific. Pre-infection memory already had some responding clones, implying cross-reactive memory joined. The study found contracting CD4+ clones mainly in CM and EM and contracting CD8+ clones in EMRA.

Per germline, CDR1 SGHAT and CDR2 FQNNGV. The CDR3 loop spans 13 amino acids. J lost 5 bases, V lost 7 bases, and 5 bases had no gene match. Constant-segment primers served in 5'RACE that generated TCR alpha and TCR beta cDNA libraries bearing sample barcodes and UMIs. MiXCR was run by TCRdb on the 5' RACE reads, yielding one entry per CDR3 protein. The top ten clones hold 2% to 2.5% of a sample with 100,000 to 150,000 distinct CDR3 sequences, about 6% of them seen once. At least ten counts were recorded for this clonotype. Its matching antigen is unknown. The chain recombines TRBV11-2 with TRBJ2-7; 10 bases agree with TRBD1. The sequencing input was PBMCs or a T cell subset sorted from them (not recorded which). This TCR came from an adult woman who had mild COVID-19 (a few samples of this study predate the infection). Cell type and time point are not known. The CDR3 reads CASKGQGSHEQYF. The CDR3 DNA follows: TGTGCCAGCAAGGGACAGGGGTCCCACGAGCAGTACTTC. Supplemented by reference TRBV11-2 and TRBJ2-7, the full variable domain reads EAGVAQSPRYKIIEKRQSVAFWCNPISGHATLYWYQQILGQGPKLLIQFQNNGVVDDSQLPKDRFSAERLKGVDSTLKIQPAKLEDSAVYLCASKGQGSHEQYFGPGTRLTVT.